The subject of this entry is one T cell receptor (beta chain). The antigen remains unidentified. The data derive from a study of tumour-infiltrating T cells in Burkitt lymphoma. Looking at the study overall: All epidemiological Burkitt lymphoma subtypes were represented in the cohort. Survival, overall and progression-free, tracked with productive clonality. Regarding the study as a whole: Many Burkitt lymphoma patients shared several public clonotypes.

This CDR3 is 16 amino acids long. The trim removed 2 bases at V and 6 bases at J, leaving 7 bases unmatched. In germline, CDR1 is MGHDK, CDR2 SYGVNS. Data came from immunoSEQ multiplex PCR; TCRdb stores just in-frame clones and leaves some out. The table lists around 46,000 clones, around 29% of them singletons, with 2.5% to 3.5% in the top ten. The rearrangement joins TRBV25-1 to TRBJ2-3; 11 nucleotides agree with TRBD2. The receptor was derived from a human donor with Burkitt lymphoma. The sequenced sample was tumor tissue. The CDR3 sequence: CASSEGRLAGPDTQYF. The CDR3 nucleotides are TGTGCCAGCAGTGAAGGGCGACTAGCGGGGCCCGATACGCAGTATTTT.